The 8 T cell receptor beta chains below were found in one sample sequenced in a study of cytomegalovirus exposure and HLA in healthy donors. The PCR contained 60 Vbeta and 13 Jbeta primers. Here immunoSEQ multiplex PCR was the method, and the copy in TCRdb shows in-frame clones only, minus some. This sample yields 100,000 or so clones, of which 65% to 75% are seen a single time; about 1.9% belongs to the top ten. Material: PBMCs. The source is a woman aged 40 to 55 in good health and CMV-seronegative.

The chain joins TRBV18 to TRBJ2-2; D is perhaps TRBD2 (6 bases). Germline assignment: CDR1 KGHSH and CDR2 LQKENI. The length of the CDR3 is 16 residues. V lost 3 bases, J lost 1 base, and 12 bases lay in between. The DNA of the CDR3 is TGTGCCAGCTCACCCCCGTGGGGGGTGAACACCGGGGAGCTGTTTTTT. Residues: CASSPPWGVNTGELFF. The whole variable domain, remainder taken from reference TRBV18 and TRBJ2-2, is NAGVMQNPRHLVRRRGQEARLRCSPMKGHSHVYWYRQLPEEGLKFMVYLQKENIIDESGMPKERFSAEFPKEGPSILRIQQVVRGDSAAYFCASSPPWGVNTGELFFGEGSRLTVL.

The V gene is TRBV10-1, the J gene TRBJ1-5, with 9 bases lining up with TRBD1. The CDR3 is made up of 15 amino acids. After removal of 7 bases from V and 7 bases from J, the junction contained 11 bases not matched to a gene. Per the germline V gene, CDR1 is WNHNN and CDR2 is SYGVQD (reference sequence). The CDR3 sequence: CASNDGTGIGQPQHF. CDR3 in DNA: TGCGCCAGCAATGACGGGACAGGGATCGGGCAGCCCCAGCATTTT.

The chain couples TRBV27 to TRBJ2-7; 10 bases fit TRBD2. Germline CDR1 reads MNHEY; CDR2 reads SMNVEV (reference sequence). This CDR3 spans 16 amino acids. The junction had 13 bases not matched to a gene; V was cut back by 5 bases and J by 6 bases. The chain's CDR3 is CASSLQRRLAGVEQYF. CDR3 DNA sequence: TGTGCCAGCAGTCTCCAACGCCGGCTAGCGGGAGTCGAGCAGTACTTC.

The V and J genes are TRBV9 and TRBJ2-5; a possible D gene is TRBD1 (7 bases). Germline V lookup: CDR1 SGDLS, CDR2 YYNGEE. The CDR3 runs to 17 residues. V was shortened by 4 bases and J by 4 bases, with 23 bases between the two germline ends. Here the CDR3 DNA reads TGTGCCAGCAGCCCCCGGCGTGGAGGGGGCTTCGGAGAGACCCAGTACTTC. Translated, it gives CASSPRRGGGFGETQYF.

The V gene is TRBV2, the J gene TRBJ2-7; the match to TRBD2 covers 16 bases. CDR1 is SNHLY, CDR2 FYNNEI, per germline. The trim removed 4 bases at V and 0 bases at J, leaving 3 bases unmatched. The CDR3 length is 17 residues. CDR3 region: CASSVGTSGRASYEQYF. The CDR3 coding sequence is TGTGCCAGCAGTGTAGGGACTAGCGGGAGGGCCTCCTACGAGCAGTACTTC.

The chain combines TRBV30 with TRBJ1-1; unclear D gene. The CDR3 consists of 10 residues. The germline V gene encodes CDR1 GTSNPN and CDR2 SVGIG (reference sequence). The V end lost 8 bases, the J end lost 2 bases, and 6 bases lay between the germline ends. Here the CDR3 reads CAQKNTEAFF. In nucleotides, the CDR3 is TGTGCCCAAAAAAACACTGAAGCTTTCTTT.

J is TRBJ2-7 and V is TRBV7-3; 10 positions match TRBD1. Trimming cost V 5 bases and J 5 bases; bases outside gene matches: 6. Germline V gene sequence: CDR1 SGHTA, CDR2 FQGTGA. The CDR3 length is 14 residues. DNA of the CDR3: TGTGCCAGCAGCCAGACAGGGGGCGAGAACGAGCAGTACTTC. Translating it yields CASSQTGGENEQYF.

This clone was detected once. The CDR3 protein is CASSWGLGYNEQFF. The CDR3 DNA follows: TGTGCCAGCAGTTGGGGACTAGGTTACAATGAGCAGTTCTTC. The chain carries TRBV27 and TRBJ2-1; 8 positions match TRBD2. This CDR3 comprises 14 residues. V dropped 4 bases and J dropped 4; count of bases not matched to a gene: 3. Germline-derived CDR1 and CDR2 are MNHEY and SMNVEV (reference sequence).